The present entry profiles one T cell receptor beta chain with its context. What it recognizes is unknown. This entry belongs to a study of graft-versus-host responses after intestinal transplantation. Study context: Recipients were all induced with anti-thymocyte globulin, then given tacrolimus and steroids for 3 to 4 years. Study-wide points: GvH clones were found in recipient marrow; some appeared first in ileum or blood.

Repertoires were generated with immunoSEQ multiplex PCR, while TCRdb's copy carries only in-frame clones and drops some. Of approximately 97,000 clones in the sample, around 91% are singletons; the top ten hold about 0.18%. This CDR3 is built from 16 residues. In germline, CDR1 is LGHNA, CDR2 YSLEER. This sequence originates from a human donor who was the organ donor for an intestinal transplant. The V and J genes are TRBV4-3 and TRBJ2-5; D possibly corresponds to TRBD1 (6 bases). The J call may be in error: the DNA end matches TRBJ2-7 better. The material was unstimulated CD4+ T cells sorted from spleen or lymph node cells, obtained before transplant. The CDR3 coding sequence is TGCGCCAGCAGCCATGGTAGGGGGTCGAGCTCCTACGAGCAGTACTTC. Translation gives CASSHGRGSSSYEQYF.